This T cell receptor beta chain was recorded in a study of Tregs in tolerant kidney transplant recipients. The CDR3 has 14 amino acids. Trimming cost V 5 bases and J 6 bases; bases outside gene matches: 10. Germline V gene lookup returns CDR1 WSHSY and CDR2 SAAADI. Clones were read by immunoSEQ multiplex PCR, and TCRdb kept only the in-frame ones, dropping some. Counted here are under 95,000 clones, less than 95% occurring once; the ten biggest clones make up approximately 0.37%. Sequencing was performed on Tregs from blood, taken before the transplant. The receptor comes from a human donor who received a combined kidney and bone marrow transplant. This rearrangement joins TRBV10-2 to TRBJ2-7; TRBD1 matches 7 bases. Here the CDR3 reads CASSQGQLFREQYF. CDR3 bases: TGCGCCAGCAGTCAGGGACAGCTCTTTCGCGAGCAGTACTTC.